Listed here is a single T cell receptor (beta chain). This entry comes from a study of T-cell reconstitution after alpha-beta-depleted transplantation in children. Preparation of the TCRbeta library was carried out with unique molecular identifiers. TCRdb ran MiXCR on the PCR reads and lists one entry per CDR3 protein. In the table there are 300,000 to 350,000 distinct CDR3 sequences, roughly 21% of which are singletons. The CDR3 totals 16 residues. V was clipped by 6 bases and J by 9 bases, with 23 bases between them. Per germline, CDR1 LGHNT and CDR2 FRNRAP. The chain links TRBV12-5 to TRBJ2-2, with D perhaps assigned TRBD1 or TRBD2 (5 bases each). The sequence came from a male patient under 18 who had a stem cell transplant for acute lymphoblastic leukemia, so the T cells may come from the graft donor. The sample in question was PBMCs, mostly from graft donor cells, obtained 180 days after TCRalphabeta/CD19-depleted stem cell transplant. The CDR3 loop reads CASGLGTRGSPRELFF. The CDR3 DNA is TGTGCTAGTGGCCTAGGCACCCGGGGCTCCCCGCGGGAGCTGTTTTTT.